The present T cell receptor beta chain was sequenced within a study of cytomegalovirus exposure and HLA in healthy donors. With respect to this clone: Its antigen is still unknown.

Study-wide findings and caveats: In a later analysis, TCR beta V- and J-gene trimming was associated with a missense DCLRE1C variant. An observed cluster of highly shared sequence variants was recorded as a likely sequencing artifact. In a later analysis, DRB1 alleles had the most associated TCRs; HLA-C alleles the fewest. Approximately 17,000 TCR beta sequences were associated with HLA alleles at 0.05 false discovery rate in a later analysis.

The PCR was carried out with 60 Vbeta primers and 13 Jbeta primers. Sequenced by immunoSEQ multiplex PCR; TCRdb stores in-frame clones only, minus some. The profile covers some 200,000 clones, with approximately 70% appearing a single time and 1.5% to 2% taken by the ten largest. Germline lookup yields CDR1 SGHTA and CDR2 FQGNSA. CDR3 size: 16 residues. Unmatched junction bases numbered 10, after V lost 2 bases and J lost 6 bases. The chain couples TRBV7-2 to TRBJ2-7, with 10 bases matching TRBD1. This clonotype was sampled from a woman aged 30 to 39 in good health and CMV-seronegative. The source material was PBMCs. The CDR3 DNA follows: TGTGCCAGCAGCTTAACAATGGGACAGGGGTCCCGCGAGCAGTACTTC. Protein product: CASSLTMGQGSREQYF.